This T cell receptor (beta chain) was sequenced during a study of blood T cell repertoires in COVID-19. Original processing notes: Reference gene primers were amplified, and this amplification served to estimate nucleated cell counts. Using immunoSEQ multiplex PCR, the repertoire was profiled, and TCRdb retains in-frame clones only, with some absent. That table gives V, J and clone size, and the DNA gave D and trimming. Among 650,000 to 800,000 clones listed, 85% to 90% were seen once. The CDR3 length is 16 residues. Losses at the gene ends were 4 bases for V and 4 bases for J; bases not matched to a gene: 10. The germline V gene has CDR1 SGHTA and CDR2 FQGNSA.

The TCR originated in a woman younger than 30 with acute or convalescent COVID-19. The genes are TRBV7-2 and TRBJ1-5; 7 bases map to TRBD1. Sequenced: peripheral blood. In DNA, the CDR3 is TGTGCCAGCAGCTCCGCGGAACAGGGGATTAATCAGCCCCAGCATTTT. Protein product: CASSSAEQGINQPQHF.